One T cell receptor (beta chain) is described in this entry. Its cognate antigen is unknown. Of the isolated RNA, all was reverse transcribed, and so the sequenced material was expressed TCRB transcripts. Measured with immunoSEQ multiplex PCR; TCRdb has only the in-frame clones, and not every one. The sample has about 140,000 clones; about 13% are singletons. The data were taken from a study of beta chain features in type 1 diabetes. About the research overall: Examined across all samples were approximately 99 million sorted cells. Whole-study findings and limits: TCRB CDR3s were moderately but significantly shorter in Type 1 diabetes patients in all four CD4+ subsets.

A single heparinised draw of 95 to 150 mL on average was taken per donor. Via CD45RO/CCR7/CD25/CD127/CD95/CD27, cells of the CD4+ naive, central memory, regulatory and stem cell-like memory subsets were sorted. The V gene's germline CDR1 is SGHDT and CDR2 YYEEEE. V lost 0 bases, J lost 1 base, and 7 bases lay in between. This CDR3 has 14 amino acids. The chain links TRBV5-6 to TRBJ2-5; D is unresolved. The sequenced sample was central memory CD4+ T cells from blood. This receptor was obtained from a man between 18 and 29 years old with type 1 diabetes. The CDR3 loop is CASSLVSPQETQYF. The CDR3 DNA reads as TGTGCCAGCAGCTTGGTCAGCCCCCAAGAGACCCAGTACTTC.